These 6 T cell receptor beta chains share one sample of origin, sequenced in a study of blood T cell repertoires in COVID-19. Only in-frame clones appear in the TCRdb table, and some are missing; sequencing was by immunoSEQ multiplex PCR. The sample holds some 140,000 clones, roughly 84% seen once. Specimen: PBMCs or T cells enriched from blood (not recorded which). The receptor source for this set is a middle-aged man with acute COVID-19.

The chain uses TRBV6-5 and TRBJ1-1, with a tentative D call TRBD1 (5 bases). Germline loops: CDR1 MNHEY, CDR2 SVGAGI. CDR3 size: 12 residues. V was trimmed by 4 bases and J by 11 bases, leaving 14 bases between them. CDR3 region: CASSSTQGTAFF. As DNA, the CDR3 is TGTGCCAGCAGTTCAACTCAGGGTACGGCTTTCTTT.

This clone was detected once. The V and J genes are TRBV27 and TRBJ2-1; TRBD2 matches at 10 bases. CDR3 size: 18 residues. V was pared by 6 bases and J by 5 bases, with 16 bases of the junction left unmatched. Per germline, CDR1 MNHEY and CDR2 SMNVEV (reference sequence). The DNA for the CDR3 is TGTGCCAGCAGGACCAATATCGGCCTAGCGGGAGTTAACAATGAGCAGTTCTTC. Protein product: CASRTNIGLAGVNNEQFF.

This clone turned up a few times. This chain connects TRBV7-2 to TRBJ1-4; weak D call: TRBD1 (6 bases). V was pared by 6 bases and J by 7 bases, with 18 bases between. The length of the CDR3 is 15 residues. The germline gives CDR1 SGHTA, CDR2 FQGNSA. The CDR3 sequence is CASSIPGQEGEKLFF. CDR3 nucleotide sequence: TGTGCCAGCAGTATACCGGGACAAGAGGGTGAAAAACTGTTTTTT.

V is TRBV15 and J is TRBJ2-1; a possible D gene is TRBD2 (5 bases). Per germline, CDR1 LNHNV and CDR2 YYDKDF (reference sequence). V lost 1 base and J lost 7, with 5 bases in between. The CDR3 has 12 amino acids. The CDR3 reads CATSRVANEQFF. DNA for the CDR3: TGTGCCACCAGCAGAGTAGCGAATGAGCAGTTCTTC. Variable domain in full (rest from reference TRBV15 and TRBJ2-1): DAMVIQNPRYQVTQFGKPVTLSCSQTLNHNVMYWYQQKSSQAPKLLFHYYDKDFNNEADTPDNFQSRRPNTSFCFLDIRSPGLGDTAMYLCATSRVANEQFFGPGTRLTVL.

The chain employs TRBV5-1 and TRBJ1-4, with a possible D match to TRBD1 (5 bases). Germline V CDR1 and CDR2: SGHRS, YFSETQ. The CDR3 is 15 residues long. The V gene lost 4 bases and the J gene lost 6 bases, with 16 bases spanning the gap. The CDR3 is CASSRWDSHDEKLFF. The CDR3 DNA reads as TGCGCCAGCAGCCGTTGGGACTCCCACGATGAAAAACTGTTTTTT.

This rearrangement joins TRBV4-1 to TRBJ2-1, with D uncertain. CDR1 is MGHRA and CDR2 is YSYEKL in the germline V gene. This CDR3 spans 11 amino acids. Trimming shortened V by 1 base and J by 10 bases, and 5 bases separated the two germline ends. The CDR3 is CASSQGLEQFF. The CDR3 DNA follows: TGCGCCAGCAGCCAAGGGCTGGAGCAGTTCTTC.